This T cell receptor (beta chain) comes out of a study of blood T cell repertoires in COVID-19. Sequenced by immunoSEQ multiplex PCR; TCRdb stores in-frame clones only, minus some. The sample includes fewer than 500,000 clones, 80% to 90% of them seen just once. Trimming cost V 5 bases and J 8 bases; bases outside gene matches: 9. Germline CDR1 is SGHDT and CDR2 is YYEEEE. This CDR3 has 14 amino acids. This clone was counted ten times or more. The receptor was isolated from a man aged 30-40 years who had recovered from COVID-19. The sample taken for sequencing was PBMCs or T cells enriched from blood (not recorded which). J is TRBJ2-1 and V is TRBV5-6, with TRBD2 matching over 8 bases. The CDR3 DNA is TGTGCCAGCAGACCAGCGGGGGTCCTCTATGAGCAGTTCTTC. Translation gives CASRPAGVLYEQFF.